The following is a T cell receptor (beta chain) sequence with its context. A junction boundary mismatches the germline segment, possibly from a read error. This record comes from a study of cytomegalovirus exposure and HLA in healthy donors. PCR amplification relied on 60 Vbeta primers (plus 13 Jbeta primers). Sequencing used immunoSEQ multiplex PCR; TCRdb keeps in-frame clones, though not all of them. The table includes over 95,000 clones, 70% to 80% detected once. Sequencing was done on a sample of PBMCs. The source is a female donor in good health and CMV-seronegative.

CDR3 sequence reads: CASSLGSGGYNEQFF. CDR3 coding DNA: TGTGCTAGCAGCTTAGGTAGCGGGGGTTACAATGAGCAGTTCTTC. This sequence joins TRBV7-7 and TRBJ2-1; 9 bases agree with TRBD2. The CDR3 runs to 15 residues. The germline V gene has CDR1 SSHAT and CDR2 FNYEAQ (reference sequence).